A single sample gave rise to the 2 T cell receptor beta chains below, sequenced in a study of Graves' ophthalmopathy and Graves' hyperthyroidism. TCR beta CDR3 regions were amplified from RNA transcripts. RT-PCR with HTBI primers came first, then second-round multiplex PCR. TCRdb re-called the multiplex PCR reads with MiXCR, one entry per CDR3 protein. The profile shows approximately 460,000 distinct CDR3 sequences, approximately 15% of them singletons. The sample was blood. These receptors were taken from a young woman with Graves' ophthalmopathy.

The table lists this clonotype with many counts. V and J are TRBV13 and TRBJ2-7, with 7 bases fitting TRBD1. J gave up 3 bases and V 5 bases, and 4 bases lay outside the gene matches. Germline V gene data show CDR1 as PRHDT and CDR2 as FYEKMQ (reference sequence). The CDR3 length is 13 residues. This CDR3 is CASSRQGYYEQYF. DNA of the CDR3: TGTGCCAGCAGCCGACAGGGTTACTACGAGCAGTACTTC.

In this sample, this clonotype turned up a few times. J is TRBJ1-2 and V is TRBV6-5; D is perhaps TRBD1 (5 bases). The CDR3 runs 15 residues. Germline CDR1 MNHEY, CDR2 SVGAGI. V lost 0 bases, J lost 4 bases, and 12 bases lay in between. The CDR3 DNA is TGTGCCAGCAGTTACTCGAGTGGGGGAGTCTATGGCTACACCTTC. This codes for CASSYSSGGVYGYTF.